This T cell receptor (beta chain) was recorded in a study of blood T cell repertoires in COVID-19. Study overall: Spain, Italy and the United States supplied samples that represented acute and convalescent COVID-19. In each case, the material was cDNA or gDNA derived from T cells, B-cell-depleted T cells, or PBMCs.

As originally analysed: Reference gene primer amplification yielded estimated nucleated cell counts. Sequencing used immunoSEQ multiplex PCR; TCRdb keeps in-frame clones, though not all of them. V, J and clone size are taken as reported in that table, and D and trimming were inferred from the DNA itself. This sample yields 250,000 or so clones, of which around 91% are seen a single time; around 2.3% belongs to the top ten. Between the trimmed V and J ends, which lost 5 bases and 1 base, there was a span of 14 bases. Germline V gene data show CDR1 as LNHDA and CDR2 as SQIVND (reference sequence). This CDR3 has 15 amino acids. Seattle researchers signed up patients amid active infection and tracked them longitudinally.

The chain carries TRBV19 and TRBJ1-1; D gene ambiguous. Material for sequencing was peripheral blood. This receptor was identified in an older woman with COVID-19, enrolled during active disease. The CDR3 loop is CASSPLVAGNTEAFF. CDR3 in DNA: TGTGCCAGTAGTCCCCTGGTGGCAGGGAACACTGAAGCTTTCTTT.